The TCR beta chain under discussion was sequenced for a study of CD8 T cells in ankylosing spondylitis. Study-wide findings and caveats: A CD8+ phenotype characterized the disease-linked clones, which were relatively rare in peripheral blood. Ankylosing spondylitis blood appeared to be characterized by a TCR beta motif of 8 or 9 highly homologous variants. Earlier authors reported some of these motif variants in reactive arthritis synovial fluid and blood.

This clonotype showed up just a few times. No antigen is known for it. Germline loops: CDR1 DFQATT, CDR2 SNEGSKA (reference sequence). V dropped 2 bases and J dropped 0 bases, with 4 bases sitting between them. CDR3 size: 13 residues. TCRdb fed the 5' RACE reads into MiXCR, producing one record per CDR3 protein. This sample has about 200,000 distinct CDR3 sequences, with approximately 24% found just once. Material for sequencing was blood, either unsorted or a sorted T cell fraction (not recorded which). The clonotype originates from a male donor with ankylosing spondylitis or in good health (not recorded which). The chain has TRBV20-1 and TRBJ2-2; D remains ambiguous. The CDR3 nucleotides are TGCAGTGCTAGAACAACGAACACCGGGGAGCTGTTTTTT. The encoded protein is CSARTTNTGELFF.